This T cell receptor (beta chain) was documented in a study of shared clonotypes between healthy human individuals (dated by TCRdb to 2018 to 2020). Turning to the overall study: A couple of women and a few men aged 18 to 49 years were included in the cohort. For each donor, CD4 naive and CD4 memory were each run on three plates, CD8 naive on two plates, and CD8 memory on one plate. To estimate repertoire size and how much clonotypes are shared between individuals, the study performed deep sequencing of blood TCR repertoires from 4 to 6 healthy adults. Libraries were prepared and TCR repertoires were sequenced by different laboratories using diverse techniques, in order to increase sequencing depth and limit assay-specific biases. Leukapheresis yielded between about 0.8 and 8.9 billion PBMCs per donor.

CDR3 length: 13 amino acids, cysteine to phenylalanine. Here the CDR3 DNA is all that survives: 39 bases in frame from base 1. V loses 1 base, J loses 11 bases, and the germline ends lie 14 bases apart. From the germline V gene, CDR1 is MNHNS and CDR2 is SASEGT. Using the deep immunoSEQ assay, TCR CDR3 regions were amplified from genomic DNA by multiplex PCR. Extracted genomic DNA from each cell subset was distributed evenly across all wells of several immunoSEQ 96-well plates, and each plate was treated as a replicate. For sorted subsets, approximately 210 ng genomic DNA, equal to 25,000 to 35,000 T cell genomes, was loaded into each replicate PCR. Purified libraries were quantified with a Qubit 3.0 fluorometer, sized on a Bioanalyzer 2100, and re-quantified with the KAPA Library Quantification kit. Each immunoSEQ 96-well plate was sequenced on its own single-read 150-cycle Illumina NextSeq 550 flow cell. Under the source paper's analysis protocol: The immunoSEQ output contained only junctional sequences without quality scores, so filtering could not match that applied to full-length reads. To assign V/J genes and CDR3, sequences were annotated against IMGT germline references using PyIR, a Python wrapper for IgBLAST v1.9. Reads were filtered out if the reads had weak V/J assignments (E-value above 1e-6), no CDR3, stop codons, out-of-frame junctions, or ambiguous translated residues. V3J clonotypes were defined as sequences sharing an identical inferred V gene, J gene, and CDR3 amino acid sequence. Percentage overlap between repertoires was computed as shared unique clonotypes divided by the size of the smaller repertoire. RTK rarefaction, the Chao1 estimator, and Recon v2.1 estimates of unobserved clonotypes were used to assess repertoire richness. OLGA was used to compute generation probabilities for all TCRbeta clonotypes that the gDNA method yielded from a handful of donors. Held by TCRdb, this immuneACCESS table contains in-frame sequences only and omits some clones. Under half of the omission traces to an unresolved V gene where checked; the cause of the rest is unknown. V and J calls and clone size follow that table, whereas D and trimming were derived from the DNA. The sample table holds some 1 million clones, of which around 74% were seen once. Jointly, the top ten make up less than 1.5% of the sample.

Donors were healthy HIV-negative adults with no recently reported acute infections or vaccinations. All donors were Caucasian adults living in Nashville, Tennessee, USA. CD4+ T cells were enriched through magnetic negative selection, after which naive cells were positively selected on CD45RA and the remaining negative fraction served as the memory subset. Blood was collected by leukapheresis, and PBMCs were isolated by Ficoll-Histopaque density gradient centrifugation and then cryopreserved in liquid nitrogen vapor phase. Analytical flow cytometry was used to check the purity and quantity of each magnetically sorted T cell population. Each sorted fraction had its genomic DNA isolated and then quantified by UV absorbance on a Nanodrop 2000c. In the case of this clone: Its antigen target is currently unknown. Per-base quality was not reported, and no clone a single base away is much larger than it.

Paper-wide results and their limitations: Compared with non-shared clonotypes, clonotypes shared by all four sorted-subset donors had higher generation probabilities. Pairwise subsampling indicated that sequencing depth was expected to affect the degree of clonotype sharing among donors. Rarefaction of sorted-subset datasets indicated incomplete sequencing despite the large sequencing depth. Naive subsets generally had larger estimated clonotype richness than memory subsets. Only blood was sampled, and tissue TCR repertoires likely differ from those in blood. Across a handful of donors, around 5% of naive CD4, approximately 3.6% of naive CD8, under 2.5% of memory CD4, and 0.4% of memory CD8 clonotypes were shared. The genetic and exposure-history diversity represented was limited by the small number of donors.

This receptor was obtained from a man younger than 30 in good health. The specimen was memory CD4+ T cells sorted from blood. What this sample's cell subset or site label stands for: CD45RA-negative fraction. Recombination connected TRBV6-1 to TRBJ2-5; TRBD1 might be the D gene, on 6 matching bases. The CDR3 loop reads CASSEVGQLQQYF. The DNA is as follows: TGTGCCAGCAGTGAAGTAGGACAGCTACAACAGTACTTC.